The 28 T cell receptor beta chains given below trace back to one sample, sequenced in a study of shared clonotypes between healthy human individuals. CD45RO-negative, CCR7-positively selected cells formed the naive CD8 fraction, excluding terminally differentiated effector memory CD45RA+ cells. Clones were sequenced by immunoSEQ multiplex PCR, and TCRdb holds only the in-frame ones, with some missing. The sample lists over 2 million clones; over 85% were seen once. The sequenced material came from naive CD8+ T cells sorted from blood. Source of these receptors: a man aged 18 to 29 in good health.

The V gene is TRBV12-5, the J gene TRBJ1-5; no reliable D call. The germline gives CDR1 LGHNT, CDR2 FRNRAP. V gave up 2 bases and J gave up 6 bases, with 20 bases separating them. There are 17 residues in the CDR3. The CDR3 nucleotides are TGTGCTAGTGGTTTGTCCGTCGGCACGCGGGAGGGTCAGCCCCAGCATTTT. This sequence encodes CASGLSVGTREGQPQHF.

This chain connects TRBV9 to TRBJ2-7, with 10 bases matching TRBD2. From germline, CDR1 is SGDLS and CDR2 YYNGEE. V lost 4 bases to trimming and J lost 0 bases; unmatched junction nucleotides: 4. The CDR3 spans 15 residues. CDR3 DNA: TGTGCCAGCAGCTTCGGACTAGCGGACTCCTACGAGCAGTACTTC. It codes for CASSFGLADSYEQYF. Drawing the rest from reference TRBV9 and TRBJ2-7, the complete variable domain is DSGVTQTPKHLITATGQRVTLRCSPRSGDLSVYWYQQSLDQGLQFLIQYYNGEERAKGNILERFSAQQFPDLHSELNLSSLELGDSALYFCASSFGLADSYEQYFGPGTRLTVT.

The rearrangement links TRBV5-1 to TRBJ2-7; a possible D gene is TRBD2 (6 bases). CDR3 length: 13 amino acids. Trimming left V 5 bases short and J 7 bases short, with 16 bases between. Germline V CDR1 and CDR2: SGHRS, YFSETQ. CDR3 DNA: TGCGCCAGCAGTACGGGACTCCACGAGGAGCAGTACTTC. Translating gives CASSTGLHEEQYF.

This chain connects TRBV7-2 to TRBJ2-7; D might be TRBD2 (6 bases). The CDR3 extends over 15 amino acids. The V gene lost 1 base and the J gene lost 3 bases, with 13 bases spanning the gap. CDR1 is SGHTA, CDR2 FQGNSA, per germline. The CDR3 sequence: CASSLGRDFHYEQYF. The CDR3 DNA is TGTGCCAGCAGCTTAGGCCGGGACTTCCACTACGAGCAGTACTTC.

The table lists this clone with a count of one. This chain uses TRBV9 with TRBJ2-3; TRBD2 aligns across 13 bases. V trimming: 1 base; J trimming: 5 bases; junction bases outside the gene matches: 4. CDR3 length equals 16 residues. The germline V gene has CDR1 SGDLS and CDR2 YYNGEE. Here the CDR3 reads CASSVTSGGEVDTQYF. CDR3 nucleotide sequence: TGTGCCAGCAGCGTAACTAGCGGGGGGGAAGTAGATACGCAGTATTTT.

This clone was seen only a few times. Being one base from a much bigger clone, this may be a read error. The same CDR3 can be traced to other DNA sequences in this sample. V gene TRBV5-6 combines with J gene TRBJ2-7; D not certain. Trimming left V 2 bases short and J 2 bases short, with 2 bases between. This CDR3 is built from 11 residues. Germline assignment: CDR1 SGHDT and CDR2 YYEEEE. This CDR3 reads CASSLAYEQYF. The CDR3, as DNA: TGTGCCAGCAGCTTAGCCTACGAGCAGTACTTC.

The V gene is TRBV30, the J gene TRBJ2-5; tentative D call: TRBD1 (5 bases). V was pared by 0 bases and J by 4 bases, with 12 bases between. CDR3 length equals 14 residues. In germline, CDR1 is GTSNPN, CDR2 SVGIG (reference sequence). In DNA, the CDR3 is TGTGCCTGGAGTGTAATTCAGGGAACAGAGACCCAGTACTTC. It yields the protein CAWSVIQGTETQYF.

A remark on this clone: Other DNA sequences in the same sample also yield this CDR3. This chain joins TRBV27 and TRBJ2-7; the match to TRBD1 covers 11 bases. Germline loops: CDR1 MNHEY, CDR2 SMNVEV (reference sequence). Unmatched junction bases numbered 6, after V lost 8 bases and J lost 3 bases. The CDR3 covers 14 residues. The CDR3 DNA reads TGTGCCAGCTCCCCCGGGACAGGGGGCTACGAGCAGTACTTC. It specifies CASSPGTGGYEQYF.

DNA of the CDR3: TGTGCCAGCAGTTACAGGGTTACAGGGGCCAACGTCCTGACTTTC. It is translated as CASSYRVTGANVLTF. This chain connects TRBV27 to TRBJ2-6; tentative D call: TRBD1 (6 bases). CDR3 size: 15 residues. Trimming removed 4 bases from V and 4 bases from J, with 11 bases in between. Germline values: CDR1 MNHEY, CDR2 SMNVEV (reference sequence). Together with reference TRBV27 and TRBJ2-6, the CDR3 gives the full variable domain: EAQVTQNPRYLITVTGKKLTVTCSQNMNHEYMSWYRQDPGLGLRQIYYSMNVEVTDKGDVPEGYKVSRKEKRNFPLILESPSPNQTSLYFCASSYRVTGANVLTFGAGSRLTVL.

The rearrangement joins TRBV6-5 to TRBJ1-4; D is undetermined. CDR1 and CDR2 (germline): MNHEY, SVGAGI. The ends were cut back, 9 bases at V and 4 bases at J, with 9 bases in the middle. The CDR3 is made up of 12 amino acids. DNA of the CDR3: TGTGCCAGTAAATGGCATAATGAAAAACTGTTTTTT. It translates to CASKWHNEKLFF.

V gene TRBV5-1 combines with J gene TRBJ2-3; 7 bases match TRBD1. Germline V gene lookup returns CDR1 SGHRS and CDR2 YFSETQ. The length of the CDR3 is 14 residues. Unmatched junction bases numbered 1, after V lost 0 bases and J lost 3 bases. Written as DNA, the CDR3 is TGCGCCAGCAGCTTGGAACAGGGGACAGATACGCAGTATTTT. This codes for CASSLEQGTDTQYF. Variable domain in full (rest from reference TRBV5-1 and TRBJ2-3): KAGVTQTPRYLIKTRGQQVTLSCSPISGHRSVSWYQQTPGQGLQFLFEYFSETQRNKGNFPGRFSGRQFSNSRSEMNVSTLELGDSALYLCASSLEQGTDTQYFGPGTRLTVL.

This chain uses TRBV28 with TRBJ1-6; 8 nucleotides line up with TRBD1. This CDR3 is 17 amino acids long. The V gene end was trimmed by 3 bases and the J gene end by 10 bases; junction bases not matched to a gene: 14. In germline, CDR1 is MDHEN, CDR2 SYDVKM. The CDR3 DNA follows: TGTGCCAGCAGTTTTGGCAGGGGGCGCTTCCCTCCGTCACCCCTCCACTTT. As protein: CASSFGRGRFPPSPLHF.

This rearrangement joins TRBV4-1 to TRBJ1-1; a possible D gene is TRBD1 (5 bases). Germline V CDR1 and CDR2: MGHRA, YSYEKL. V dropped 2 bases and J dropped 7 bases, with 8 bases sitting between them. This CDR3 contains 12 residues. As DNA, the CDR3 is TGCGCCAGCAGCCAATTCGGGGGTGAAGCTTTCTTT. It encodes CASSQFGGEAFF.

The CDR3 nucleotides read TGTGCCAGCAGCCAGGAGGGACGGGTGAACACTGAAGCTTTCTTT. Translating gives CASSQEGRVNTEAFF. The chain is built from TRBV5-4 and TRBJ1-1; D is possibly TRBD1 (5 bases). The CDR3 contains 15 residues. Germline values: CDR1 SGHNT, CDR2 YYREEE (reference sequence). Trimming cost V 4 bases and J 0 bases, with 13 bases left between them.

The chain joins TRBV30 to TRBJ2-3; a weak D match, TRBD2 (6 bases). The V gene's germline CDR1 is GTSNPN and CDR2 SVGIG (reference sequence). The CDR3 extends over 14 amino acids. The V gene lost 4 bases and the J gene lost 4 bases, with 15 bases spanning the gap. CDR3 nucleotide sequence: TGTGCCTGGACTCCGGGGGTCAGTTCAGATACGCAGTATTTT. Encoded protein: CAWTPGVSSDTQYF. Variable domain in full (rest from reference TRBV30 and TRBJ2-3): SQTIHQWPATLVQPVGSPLSLECTVEGTSNPNLYWYRQAAGRGLQLLFYSVGIGQISSEVPQNLSASRPQDRQFILSSKKLLLSDSGFYLCAWTPGVSSDTQYFGPGTRLTVL.

This clone showed up just a few times. The chain links TRBV2 to TRBJ2-7; no reliable D call. CDR1 is SNHLY and CDR2 is FYNNEI in the germline V gene. The CDR3 has 11 amino acids. Trimming left V 1 base short and J 6 bases short, with 4 bases between. CDR3 bases: TGTGCCAGCAGTGAAGTTGGCGAGCAGTACTTC. Residues: CASSEVGEQYF.

This rearrangement joins TRBV27 to TRBJ2-7; a weak D match, TRBD2 (6 bases). From germline, CDR1 is MNHEY and CDR2 SMNVEV (reference sequence). The CDR3 runs 16 residues. V was trimmed by 1 base and J by 5 bases, leaving 18 bases between them. CDR3 sequence reads: CASSLWQEGLLHEQYF. For the CDR3, the DNA is TGTGCCAGCAGTTTATGGCAGGAGGGGTTACTTCACGAGCAGTACTTC.

The chain couples TRBV6-4 to TRBJ2-2, with 7 nucleotides matching TRBD1. Germline V CDR1 and CDR2: MRHNA, SNTAGT. Trimming at V came to 7 bases and at J to 5 bases, leaving 4 bases not matched to a gene. The CDR3 consists of 13 residues. The CDR3 sequence is CASMDRSTGELFF. In nucleotides, the CDR3 is TGTGCCAGCATGGACAGGTCAACCGGGGAGCTGTTTTTT.

The chain links TRBV9 to TRBJ1-1; D remains ambiguous. Deletions cut 0 bases from V and 6 bases from J, with 6 bases between. Germline-derived CDR1 and CDR2 are SGDLS and YYNGEE. CDR3 length equals 12 residues. The CDR3 sequence: CASSVVDAEAFF. CDR3 coding DNA: TGTGCCAGCAGCGTAGTGGACGCTGAAGCTTTCTTT.

CDR3 nucleotide sequence: TGTGCCAGCAGCTACAGGGGGCCCGTCCTGAATTCACCCCTCCACTTT. It translates to CASSYRGPVLNSPLHF. The chain links TRBV13 to TRBJ1-6; 9 bases map to TRBD1. Germline-derived CDR1 and CDR2 are PRHDT and FYEKMQ (reference sequence). V lost 4 bases, J lost 7 bases, and 8 bases stayed unmatched. CDR3 size: 16 residues.

The genes are TRBV2 and TRBJ1-2, with D possibly matching TRBD1 (5 bases). V shed 7 bases and J shed 6 bases, with 18 bases lying between them. This CDR3 comprises 14 residues. Per the germline V gene, CDR1 is SNHLY and CDR2 is FYNNEI. CDR3 amino acids: CASIGWEQGDGYTF. CDR3 nucleotide sequence: TGTGCCAGCATAGGTTGGGAGCAGGGTGATGGCTACACCTTC.

The chain recombines TRBV27 with TRBJ1-5; 7 bases line up with TRBD1. The CDR3 covers 14 residues. J gave up 3 bases and V 7 bases, and 6 bases lay outside the gene matches. CDR1 is MNHEY and CDR2 is SMNVEV in the germline V gene (reference sequence). The CDR3 here is CASTPGQANQPQHF. CDR3 DNA: TGTGCCAGCACCCCCGGACAGGCCAATCAGCCCCAGCATTTT.

CDR3 residues: CASSHELAGVDTDTQYF. The CDR3 nucleotides are TGCGCCAGCAGCCACGAGCTAGCGGGGGTGGATACAGATACGCAGTATTTT. The rearrangement uses TRBV4-1 and TRBJ2-3; 10 bases agree with TRBD2. The V segment lost 3 bases and the J segment 3 bases; nucleotides outside the gene matches: 9. This CDR3 is 17 amino acids long. Germline V CDR1 and CDR2: MGHRA, YSYEKL.

Only one count was recorded for this clone. The rearrangement joins TRBV11-2 to TRBJ1-4, with unresolved D. From germline, CDR1 is SGHAT and CDR2 FQNNGV. V was cut by 0 bases and J by 4 bases, with 6 bases left in between. This CDR3 is 14 amino acids long. This chain's CDR3 is CASSLEGYNEKLFF. CDR3 coding DNA: TGTGCCAGCAGCTTAGAGGGATATAATGAAAAACTGTTTTTT.

The CDR3: CASIPPETYEQYF. Written as DNA, the CDR3 is TGTGCCAGCATCCCTCCGGAAACCTACGAGCAGTACTTC. The V and J genes are TRBV2 and TRBJ2-7, with D uncertain. V was clipped by 7 bases and J by 2 bases, with 12 bases between them. CDR1 SNHLY and CDR2 FYNNEI come from the germline V gene. The CDR3 totals 13 residues.

To note about this clone: The CDR3 does not end in the conserved phenylalanine or tryptophan, so this is likely a read error. The chain combines TRBV27 with TRBJ1-2; no firm D call. The germline gives CDR1 MNHEY, CDR2 SMNVEV (reference sequence). V was trimmed by 6 bases and J by 4 bases, leaving 18 bases between them. The CDR3 extends over 15 amino acids. The CDR3 protein is CASSPKSGGFYGYTL. The CDR3 nucleotides read TGTGCCAGCAGCCCCAAGTCGGGAGGTTTCTATGGCTACACCCTC.

The J gene is TRBJ2-7, the V gene TRBV2, with 9 bases matching TRBD1. Germline V gives CDR1 SNHLY, CDR2 FYNNEI. The CDR3 covers 14 residues. Trimming took 7 bases from V and 6 from J; bases not matched to a gene: 10. The CDR3 coding sequence is TGTGCCAGCAAACAGGGACAGGGCATAAGCGAGCAGTACTTC. Its protein is CASKQGQGISEQYF. The variable domain in full, with the rest retrieved from reference TRBV2 and TRBJ2-7, is EPEVTQTPSHQVTQMGQEVILRCVPISNHLYFYWYRQILGQKVEFLVSFYNNEISEKSEIFDDQFSVERPDGSNFTLKIRSTKLEDSAMYFCASKQGQGISEQYFGPGTRLTVT.

The V and J genes are TRBV10-1 and TRBJ1-1, with TRBD1 as a possible D gene (5 bases). V lost 7 bases and J lost 12, with 18 bases in between. This CDR3 spans 12 amino acids. Germline CDR1 WNHNN, CDR2 SYGVQD (reference sequence). CDR3 amino acids: CASTAGEGPTFF. In nucleotides, the CDR3 is TGCGCCAGCACCGCGGGAGAGGGGCCCACTTTCTTT.